Listed below are T cell receptor beta chains from one sample, sequenced in a study of T-cell reconstitution after alpha-beta-depleted transplantation in children. TCRdb itself ran the PCR reads through MiXCR, one entry per CDR3 protein. The repertoire holds hundreds of thousands of distinct CDR3 sequences, 13% seen once, with 0.75% to 0.85% in the top ten. The input for sequencing was PBMCs, taken before TCRalphabeta/CD19-depleted stem cell transplant. The receptors were gathered from a girl aged 2 to 10 with congenital amegakaryocytic thrombocytopenia, due to receive a stem cell transplant. Both conserved end residues are part of each CDR3. A D gene is named only where the DNA matches it firmly. Where a row states a size, it is once, few, many or the class of an expanded clone; other rows omit it.

CDR3 DNA: TGTGCCAGCAGCCAAAGACAGGGCTCGGGCACTGAAGCTTTCTTT
CDR3 protein: CASSQRQGSGTEAFF
V gene: TRBV11-2
clone size: NA
J gene: TRBJ1-1
D gene: TRBD1

CDR3 DNA: TGCGCCAGCAGCTACCTCCCCTCCGGGGCTGAAGAGACCCAGTACTTC
CDR3 protein: CASSYLPSGAEETQYF
V gene: TRBV5-1
clone size: few
J gene: TRBJ2-5
D gene: NA

CDR3 DNA: TGTGCCATCAGTGAGTCGGGTCCTCTCACAGATACGCAGTATTTT
CDR3 protein: CAISESGPLTDTQYF
V gene: TRBV10-3
clone size: many
J gene: TRBJ2-3
D gene: NA

CDR3 DNA: TGCAGTGCAAGTAACCCAGCTAGCGGGAGCTCCGGGGAGCTGTTTTTT
CDR3 protein: CSASNPASGSSGELFF
V gene: TRBV20-1
clone size: many
J gene: TRBJ2-2
D gene: TRBD2

CDR3 DNA: TGTGCCAGCAGCCCCGACCGGGAGCTGTTTTTT
CDR3 protein: CASSPDRELFF
V gene: TRBV5-5
clone size: NA
J gene: TRBJ2-2
D gene: NA

CDR3 DNA: TGTGCCAGCAGGGGACTAGCGGGATCCGTAGGGTCTGGGGAGCTGTTTTTT
CDR3 protein: CASRGLAGSVGSGELFF
V gene: TRBV6-1
clone size: NA
J gene: TRBJ2-2
D gene: TRBD2

CDR3 DNA: TGTGCCAGCAGTTTAGTCCCAGGGGACACCGGGGAGCTGTTTTTT
CDR3 protein: CASSLVPGDTGELFF
V gene: TRBV12-3/TRBV12-4
clone size: many
J gene: TRBJ2-2
D gene: NA

CDR3 DNA: TGTGCCTGGGAGAACTACAATGAGCAGTTCTTC
CDR3 protein: CAWENYNEQFF
V gene: TRBV30
clone size: few
J gene: TRBJ2-1
D gene: NA

CDR3 DNA: TGTGCCAGCAGCTCGGGCGGGACTAGCAATGAGCAGTTCTTC
CDR3 protein: CASSSGGTSNEQFF
V gene: TRBV12-3/TRBV12-4
clone size: few
J gene: TRBJ2-1
D gene: TRBD2

CDR3 DNA: TGCAGTGCTAACGGCGGGATCTACGAGCAGTACTTC
CDR3 protein: CSANGGIYEQYF
V gene: TRBV20-1
clone size: many
J gene: TRBJ2-7
D gene: NA

CDR3 DNA: TGCAGCGTTGATTGGACTAGCGTGGAGAATGACGAGCAGTACTTC
CDR3 protein: CSVDWTSVENDEQYF
V gene: TRBV29-1
clone size: many
J gene: TRBJ2-7
D gene: TRBD2

CDR3 DNA: TGTGCCAGCAGCTTACTAGGAAGGTCTGGGGAGCAGTACTTC
CDR3 protein: CASSLLGRSGEQYF
V gene: TRBV7-8
clone size: few
J gene: TRBJ2-7
D gene: NA

CDR3 DNA: TGTGCCAGCAGCCCACCTGGGGGTGCGGGAGGTTATGAGCAGTTCTTC
CDR3 protein: CASSPPGGAGGYEQFF
V gene: TRBV7-2
clone size: few
J gene: TRBJ2-1
D gene: TRBD2

CDR3 DNA: TGTGCCAGCAGCCCGGGGACAGGGATGGAGACCCAGTACTTC
CDR3 protein: CASSPGTGMETQYF
V gene: TRBV7-6
clone size: many
J gene: TRBJ2-5
D gene: TRBD1

CDR3 DNA: TGTGCCAGCAGTTTCTTGTCTGGGGAGCAGTTCTTC
CDR3 protein: CASSFLSGEQFF
V gene: TRBV12-3/TRBV12-4
clone size: many
J gene: TRBJ2-1
D gene: NA

CDR3 DNA: TGTGCCAGCAGCCCCGGACTGGCCTTTTACAATGAGCAGTTCTTC
CDR3 protein: CASSPGLAFYNEQFF
V gene: TRBV7-3
clone size: many
J gene: TRBJ2-1
D gene: NA

CDR3 DNA: TGTGCCAGCAGGCACAGGGCTTTTGAGCAGTTCTTC
CDR3 protein: CASRHRAFEQFF
V gene: TRBV12-3/TRBV12-4
clone size: NA
J gene: TRBJ2-1
D gene: NA

CDR3 DNA: TGTGCCAGCAGCTTAGCGGGATATAGCACAGATACGCAGTATTTT
CDR3 protein: CASSLAGYSTDTQYF
V gene: TRBV7-3
clone size: many
J gene: TRBJ2-3
D gene: NA

CDR3 DNA: TGCGCCAGCAGCCAAGAAGCAGAGGAGTTCTACGAGCAGTACTTC
CDR3 protein: CASSQEAEEFYEQYF
V gene: TRBV4-1
clone size: few
J gene: TRBJ2-7
D gene: NA

CDR3 DNA: TGTGCCAGCTCACCACCCCTATCCGGGGCGGGGAATGAGCAGTTCTTC
CDR3 protein: CASSPPLSGAGNEQFF
V gene: TRBV18
clone size: NA
J gene: TRBJ2-1
D gene: NA

CDR3 DNA: TGTGCCAGCAGCCGCGGACTAGCGGGAGTCTACAATGAGCAGTTCTTC
CDR3 protein: CASSRGLAGVYNEQFF
V gene: TRBV12-3/TRBV12-4
clone size: many
J gene: TRBJ2-1
D gene: TRBD2

CDR3 DNA: TGCGCCAGCAGCCCCACCGGACTAGCGGGAGTAGTTGAGCAGTTCTTC
CDR3 protein: CASSPTGLAGVVEQFF
V gene: TRBV5-1
clone size: many
J gene: TRBJ2-1
D gene: TRBD2